One and the same sample provided the 20 T cell receptor beta chains below, sequenced in a study of blood T cell repertoires in COVID-19. Sequenced by immunoSEQ multiplex PCR; TCRdb stores in-frame clones only, minus some. The sample records fewer than 350,000 clones, approximately 90% being singletons. Sequenced material: PBMCs or T cells enriched from blood (not recorded which). These receptors originate from a woman aged 40 to 50 with acute COVID-19.

In DNA form, the CDR3 reads TGTGCCAGCAGCAAAGACATTAGAGACAGGGCCACTGAAGCTTTCTTT. It yields the protein CASSKDIRDRATEAFF. The chain combines TRBV21-1 with TRBJ1-1; the tabulated D call, TRBD1, remains unverified against the DNA. TRBV21-1 is classified as a pseudogene. There are 16 residues in the CDR3.

V and J are TRBV7-2 and TRBJ1-4; D perhaps matches TRBD1 (5 bases). With 1 base removed from V and 10 bases from J, the gap between germline ends came to 7 bases. There are 12 residues in the CDR3. The germline V gene encodes CDR1 SGHTA and CDR2 FQGNSA. The CDR3 here is CASSLVGGKLFF. The CDR3 DNA sequence: TGTGCCAGCAGCTTAGTGGGGGGAAAACTGTTTTTT. Using reference TRBV7-2 and TRBJ1-4 for the parts outside the CDR3, the full variable domain is GAGVSQSPSNKVTEKGKDVELRCDPISGHTALYWYRQSLGQGLEFLIYFQGNSAPDKSGLPSDRFSAERTGGSVSTLTIQRTQQEDSAVYLCASSLVGGKLFFGSGTQLSVL.

This clone was seen once. J is TRBJ2-2 and V is TRBV5-4; D is ambiguous. The germline gives CDR1 SGHNT, CDR2 YYREEE (reference sequence). The germline V and J ends were trimmed by 0 bases and 8 bases, with 8 bases remaining between them. This CDR3 spans 13 amino acids. The CDR3 reads CASSLGLLGELFF. The CDR3 bases are TGTGCCAGCAGCTTGGGACTCCTAGGGGAGCTGTTTTTT.

The chain employs TRBV28 and TRBJ1-2, with TRBD1 identical over 9 bases. Germline assignment: CDR1 MDHEN and CDR2 SYDVKM. V shed 6 bases and J 8 bases; nucleotides not matched to a gene: 10. The length of the CDR3 is 14 residues. The CDR3 is CASRDPQGARGYTF. Written as DNA, the CDR3 is TGTGCCAGCAGGGACCCACAGGGGGCTAGGGGCTACACCTTC.

CDR3 protein: CASSAGTGGIGGELFF. CDR3 coding DNA: TGTGCCAGCAGCGCAGGAACAGGGGGCATCGGCGGGGAGCTGTTTTTT. The gene calls are TRBV11-1 and TRBJ2-2, with 9 bases lining up with TRBD1. CDR3 length: 16 amino acids. The V gene end was trimmed by 5 bases and the J gene end by 7 bases; junction bases not matched to a gene: 11. Germline lookup yields CDR1 SGHAT and CDR2 FQDESV (reference sequence).

The rearrangement uses TRBV19 and TRBJ1-5, with TRBD1 identical over 7 bases. The CDR3 runs to 17 residues. Germline assignment: CDR1 LNHDA and CDR2 SQIVND (reference sequence). The J segment lost 0 bases and the V segment lost 7 bases, leaving 12 bases of the junction unmatched. Here the CDR3 reads CASTPPGRTGSNQPQHF. DNA for the CDR3: TGTGCCAGTACCCCGCCCGGGCGGACAGGTAGCAATCAGCCCCAGCATTTT.

The chain combines TRBV11-2 with TRBJ2-5, with D possibly TRBD2 on 6 matching bases. V was clipped by 5 bases and J by 5 bases, with 18 bases between them. Germline lookup yields CDR1 SGHAT and CDR2 FQNNGV. The CDR3 length is 15 residues. The CDR3: CASSLQGWGRETQYF. For the CDR3, the DNA is TGTGCCAGCAGCCTCCAGGGATGGGGGAGGGAGACCCAGTACTTC. The complete variable domain, with remaining parts taken from reference TRBV11-2 and TRBJ2-5, reads EAGVAQSPRYKIIEKRQSVAFWCNPISGHATLYWYQQILGQGPKLLIQFQNNGVVDDSQLPKDRFSAERLKGVDSTLKIQPAKLEDSAVYLCASSLQGWGRETQYFGPGTRLLVL.

This chain joins TRBV2 and TRBJ1-1; D perhaps matches TRBD1 (5 bases). CDR3 length: 13 residues. Deletions cut 4 bases from V and 2 bases from J, with 8 bases between. Germline CDR1 SNHLY, CDR2 FYNNEI. The CDR3 DNA is TGTGCCAGCAGTGGGACAATAAACACTGAAGCTTTCTTT. Its protein is CASSGTINTEAFF. Based on the CDR3 plus reference TRBV2 and TRBJ1-1, the full variable domain is EPEVTQTPSHQVTQMGQEVILRCVPISNHLYFYWYRQILGQKVEFLVSFYNNEISEKSEIFDDQFSVERPDGSNFTLKIRSTKLEDSAMYFCASSGTINTEAFFGQGTRLTVV.

The chain combines TRBV5-1 with TRBJ2-7, with no clear D. The CDR3 loop spans 14 amino acids. CDR1 and CDR2 (germline): SGHRS, YFSETQ. V was cut by 3 bases and J by 1 base, with 11 bases left in between. The CDR3 loop is CASSSLTSSYEQYF. In DNA, the CDR3 is TGCGCCAGCAGCTCCTTGACATCTTCCTACGAGCAGTACTTC.

The gene calls are TRBV7-8 and TRBJ2-1, with 9 bases identical to TRBD2. Germline V gene data show CDR1 as SGHVS and CDR2 as FQNEAQ. The CDR3 is 16 amino acids. V gave up 4 bases and J gave up 1 base; unmatched junction bases: 5. The CDR3 sequence is CASSSATSGSYNEQFF. Written as DNA, the CDR3 is TGTGCCAGCAGCTCCGCGACTAGCGGATCCTACAATGAGCAGTTCTTC.

This clone has only a few counts. The chain recombines TRBV23-1 with TRBJ1-5; maybe TRBD1 (6 bases). TRBV23-1 qualifies as an ORF whose function is uncertain. Trimming left V 3 bases short and J 0 bases short, with 18 bases between. CDR3 size: 18 residues. CDR3 residues: CASSHLRVGAGSNQPQHF. The CDR3 region has the DNA TGCGCCAGCAGTCACCTCCGGGTGGGGGCTGGTAGCAATCAGCCCCAGCATTTT.

V and J are TRBV2 and TRBJ2-7; TRBD1 is a possible D gene (6 bases). Germline V gene lookup returns CDR1 SNHLY and CDR2 FYNNEI. Trimming shortened V by 7 bases and J by 0 bases, and 13 bases separated the two germline ends. CDR3 length: 14 amino acids. The CDR3 here is CASNVDRSSYEQYF. CDR3 coding DNA: TGTGCCAGCAACGTCGACAGGAGCTCCTACGAGCAGTACTTC.

The chain joins TRBV27 to TRBJ1-1; D not certain. Trimming left V 8 bases short and J 5 bases short, with 15 bases between. The germline V gene encodes CDR1 MNHEY and CDR2 SMNVEV (reference sequence). The CDR3 length is 13 residues. The CDR3 region has the DNA TGTGCCAGCTGGTTGGAGGGAAGGACTGAAGCTTTCTTT. It is translated as CASWLEGRTEAFF.

This rearrangement joins TRBV4-1 to TRBJ1-1; the D gene is possibly TRBD1 (6 bases). The CDR3 sequence is 16 residues long. From germline, CDR1 is MGHRA and CDR2 YSYEKL. V gave up 1 base and J gave up 4 bases, with 16 bases separating them. Written as DNA, the CDR3 is TGCGCCAGCAGCCAAGTCGGTCAGAGGGGGAGCACTGAAGCTTTCTTT. It yields the protein CASSQVGQRGSTEAFF.

The genes are TRBV25-1 and TRBJ2-7, with TRBD1 identical over 8 bases. The CDR3 is 16 residues long. Germline values: CDR1 MGHDK, CDR2 SYGVNS. The V gene end was trimmed by 1 base and the J gene end by 1 base; junction bases not matched to a gene: 6. The CDR3: CASSESYRTGSYEQYF. CDR3 DNA sequence: TGTGCCAGCAGTGAATCGTACAGGACAGGGTCCTACGAGCAGTACTTC.

V usage is TRBV18 and J usage is TRBJ1-1, with D maybe TRBD1 (5 bases). V lost 6 bases and J 1 base, leaving 9 bases between the germline ends. This CDR3 is built from 13 residues. CDR1 and CDR2 (germline): KGHSH, LQKENI. CDR3 in amino acids: CASSEGQNTEAFF. CDR3 sequence (DNA): TGTGCCAGCTCGGAAGGACAGAACACTGAAGCTTTCTTT.

The chain couples TRBV25-1 to TRBJ2-7; possibly TRBD2 for D (5 bases). Germline CDR1 reads MGHDK; CDR2 reads SYGVNS. V shed 8 bases and J shed 0 bases, with 14 bases lying between them. The CDR3 is made up of 14 amino acids. As DNA, the CDR3 is TGTGCCAGCGTAGACTACACGAACTCCTACGAGCAGTACTTC. Its protein product is CASVDYTNSYEQYF.

The chain has TRBV7-6 and TRBJ2-1, with 11 bases identical to TRBD2. Germline CDR1 SGHVS, CDR2 FNYEAQ. There are 17 residues in the CDR3. Unmatched junction bases numbered 14, after V lost 4 bases and J lost 9 bases. The CDR3 nucleotides read TGTGCCAGCAGCTACGCCCCCCGGACTAGCGGGCCCTTTGAGCAGTTCTTC. Its protein product is CASSYAPRTSGPFEQFF.

V gene TRBV19 combines with J gene TRBJ2-2, with 11 bases identical to TRBD1. The CDR3 has 17 amino acids. Germline values: CDR1 LNHDA, CDR2 SQIVND (reference sequence). J lost 4 bases, V lost 1 base, and 5 bases had no gene match. As DNA, the CDR3 is TGTGCCAGTAGTATAGGAGGACAGGGGGCCATCACCGGGGAGCTGTTTTTT. It specifies CASSIGGQGAITGELFF.

J is TRBJ1-6 and V is TRBV7-6; 7 bases align to TRBD1. This CDR3 has 15 amino acids. The J segment lost 4 bases and the V segment lost 2 bases, leaving 2 bases of the junction unmatched. CDR1 is SGHVS and CDR2 is FNYEAQ in the germline V gene. CDR3 sequence: CASSLRDRYNSPLHF. CDR3 bases: TGTGCCAGCAGCTTAAGGGACAGATATAATTCACCCCTCCACTTT.